This entry lists 11 T cell receptor beta chains sequenced from one sample in a study of cytomegalovirus exposure and HLA in healthy donors (dated by TCRdb to 2017 to 2019). The method behind the library was the immunoSEQ multiplex PCR assay. For the multiplex PCR, a mixture combining 60 forward primers for TCR Vbeta segments and 13 reverse primers for TCR Jbeta segments was used. TCRdb took over this immuneACCESS table, retaining in-frame rearrangements with V and J assigned. Such tables are incomplete; in checked studies, under half of the missing clones stem from an unresolved V gene, and the remainder is unexplained. Across this sample there are under 250,000 clones, with about 77% seen only once. About 0.47% of the sample comes from the top ten. Source material: PBMCs. Receptors were obtained from a boy aged 10-17 years in good health and CMV-seronegative.

The chain joins TRBV5-4 to TRBJ2-7; possible D gene TRBD1, 6 bases. CDR3 length: 15 amino acids. Trimming stripped 5 bases from V and 5 bases from J, with 20 bases between. Germline V lookup: CDR1 SGHNT, CDR2 YYREEE (reference sequence). The CDR3 protein is CASRLGSTGFNEQYF. The CDR3 nucleotides are TGTGCCAGCAGATTAGGATCAACAGGGTTCAACGAGCAGTACTTC. The whole variable domain, remainder taken from reference TRBV5-4 and TRBJ2-7, is ETGVTQSPTHLIKTRGQQVTLRCSSQSGHNTVSWYQQALGQGPQFIFQYYREEENGRGNFPPRFSGLQFPNYSSELNVNALELDDSALYLCASRLGSTGFNEQYFGPGTRLTVT.

This clone was detected a few times. The chain carries TRBV5-6 and TRBJ1-4; TRBD1 agrees at 8 bases. Germline-derived CDR1 and CDR2 are SGHDT and YYEEEE. V shed 0 bases and J 3 bases; nucleotides not matched to a gene: 1. This CDR3 region has 15 residues. The CDR3 here is CASSLVGQANEKLFF. The CDR3 coding sequence is TGTGCCAGCAGCTTGGTGGGACAGGCTAATGAAAAACTGTTTTTT.

The chain links TRBV6-6 to TRBJ1-1, with D possibly being TRBD1 (6 bases). Looked up from germline, CDR1 is MNHNY and CDR2 is SVGAGI (reference sequence). Trimming took off 10 bases at V and 7 bases at J, with 16 bases between the two ends. CDR3 size: 12 residues. CDR3 coding DNA: TGTGCCACCAGACAGGTTTCGGTTGAAGCTTTCTTT. Translated, it gives CATRQVSVEAFF.

The chain is built from TRBV6-6 and TRBJ1-1; perhaps TRBD1 as D (5 bases). This CDR3 is built from 12 residues. CDR1 is MNHNY, CDR2 SVGAGI, per germline (reference sequence). V dropped 7 bases and J dropped 11 bases, with 17 bases sitting between them. CDR3 bases: TGTGCCAGCACCACGGGGGTCGGAGGGGCTTTCTTT. Encoded protein: CASTTGVGGAFF.

The chain links TRBV7-8 to TRBJ2-2; 15 bases line up with TRBD2. CDR1 is SGHVS and CDR2 is FQNEAQ in the germline V gene. This CDR3 region has 19 residues. Germline trimming cut 5 bases from V and 5 bases from J; bases unmatched to any gene: 12. CDR3 protein: CASSPPPGLAGGWTGELFF. The CDR3 DNA reads as TGTGCCAGCAGCCCTCCCCCGGGACTAGCGGGGGGCTGGACCGGGGAGCTGTTTTTT.

Here the CDR3 DNA reads TGCGCCAGCAGCTTAGACAGGGAAACCGGGGAGCTGTTTTTT. Translation: CASSLDRETGELFF. The chain uses TRBV5-1 and TRBJ2-2; 7 nucleotides match TRBD1. In germline, CDR1 is SGHRS, CDR2 YFSETQ. Losses at the gene ends were 2 bases for V and 5 bases for J; bases not matched to a gene: 3. The CDR3 contains 14 residues.

This clone was seen once. The genes are TRBV15 and TRBJ1-2; a possible D gene is TRBD1 (6 bases). The CDR3 is 16 residues long. The germline CDR1 and CDR2 sequences are LNHNV and YYDKDF (reference sequence). With 3 bases removed from V and 7 bases from J, the gap between germline ends came to 21 bases. Here the CDR3 reads CATSSLSPDSLGGYTF. In DNA, the CDR3 is TGTGCCACCAGCAGCCTAAGTCCGGACAGTCTGGGTGGCTACACCTTC.

This chain uses TRBV7-9 with TRBJ1-3; 8 nucleotides line up with TRBD1. Germline loops: CDR1 SEHNR, CDR2 FQNEAQ (reference sequence). Trimming took 7 bases from V and 0 from J; bases not matched to a gene: 5. The CDR3 covers 15 residues. The CDR3 DNA reads as TGTGCCAGCATCGTACAGGGGGTCTCTGGAAACACCATATATTTT. Translation: CASIVQGVSGNTIYF.

This sequence joins TRBV11-2 and TRBJ2-5, with D possibly being TRBD2 (6 bases). V lost 5 bases, J lost 4 bases, and 14 bases lay in between. This CDR3 is built from 14 residues. Germline V gene sequence: CDR1 SGHAT, CDR2 FQNNGV. This CDR3 is CASSLRGLRETQYF. Written as DNA, the CDR3 is TGTGCCAGCAGCCTAAGGGGACTGAGAGAGACCCAGTACTTC.

The chain joins TRBV28 to TRBJ1-5, with 7 bases fitting TRBD1. This CDR3 spans 16 amino acids. Germline V gives CDR1 MDHEN, CDR2 SYDVKM. V shed 7 bases and J 1 base; nucleotides not matched to a gene: 10. CDR3: CASTLGGTESNQPQHF. CDR3 DNA sequence: TGTGCCAGCACCCTTGGGGGGACAGAGAGCAATCAGCCCCAGCATTTT.

The chain carries TRBV5-1 and TRBJ2-3; the match to TRBD2 covers 12 bases. Germline loops: CDR1 SGHRS, CDR2 YFSETQ. This CDR3 is 16 amino acids long. V shed 0 bases and J 6 bases; nucleotides not matched to a gene: 5. In nucleotides, the CDR3 is TGCGCCAGCAGCTTGGGGGCTAGCGGGGGGGCCGATACGCAGTATTTT. It yields the protein CASSLGASGGADTQYF.